This entry features one TCR beta chain sequence. This sample was included in a study of shared clonotypes between healthy human individuals. The run depth of the assay was deep. Sequenced by immunoSEQ multiplex PCR; TCRdb stores in-frame clones only, minus some. Among 2 million to 2.5 million clones, roughly 96% were seen once, and the ten largest hold 0.1% to 0.15%. The TCR comes from a man aged 18 to 30 in good health. What was sequenced was naive CD4+ T cells sorted from blood. Subset: CD45RA+ positively selected.

The CDR3 DNA is TGTGCCAGCAGTAACAGGGATAGCAATCAGCCCCAGCATTTT. Its protein is CASSNRDSNQPQHF. This chain links TRBV6-5 with TRBJ1-5; D possibly corresponds to TRBD1 (6 bases). Germline CDR1 is MNHEY and CDR2 is SVGAGI. Trimming removed 5 bases from V and 0 bases from J, with 8 bases in between. This CDR3 has 14 residues.